The 8 T cell receptor beta chains given below trace back to one sample, sequenced in a study of T-cell reconstitution after alpha-beta-depleted transplantation in children. This sample's TCRbeta library carried unique molecular identifier barcodes. MiXCR, applied by TCRdb to the PCR reads, yields one record per CDR3 protein. The repertoire holds over 85,000 distinct CDR3 sequences, with 6% as singletons. Specimen: PBMCs, mostly from graft donor cells, collected 60 days after TCRalphabeta/CD19-depleted stem cell transplant. The receptors stem from a female patient between 2 and 15 years old who had a stem cell transplant for Fanconi anemia, so the T cells may come from the graft donor.

This clonotype was counted many times. V and J are TRBV3-1 and TRBJ2-7; D is unresolved. The germline V gene encodes CDR1 LGHDT and CDR2 YNNKEL (reference sequence). This CDR3 contains 14 residues. V was cut by 0 bases and J by 4 bases, with 10 bases left in between. The CDR3 sequence: CASSQEFSFYEQYF. The CDR3 nucleotides are TGTGCCAGCAGCCAAGAGTTCAGTTTTTACGAGCAGTACTTC.

A few counts support this clonotype. V and J are TRBV29-1 and TRBJ2-5; 12 nucleotides line up with TRBD2. The CDR3 spans 15 residues. CDR1 and CDR2 (germline): SQVTM, ANQGSEA. Trimming removed 7 bases from V and 0 bases from J; junction bases left unmatched: 6. This CDR3 reads CSACTSGGYQETQYF. In DNA, the CDR3 is TGCAGCGCCTGCACTAGCGGGGGGTACCAAGAGACCCAGTACTTC.

This clonotype came up a few times. The chain links TRBV7-8 to TRBJ2-1; 8 nucleotides line up with TRBD2. Germline CDR1 SGHVS, CDR2 FQNEAQ. V dropped 5 bases and J dropped 8; count of bases not matched to a gene: 14. This CDR3 region has 16 residues. For the CDR3, the DNA is TGTGCCAGCAGCCATATGGGACTAGTTTATACGCATGAGCAGTTCTTC. Residues: CASSHMGLVYTHEQFF.

The table lists this clonotype with many counts. The J gene is TRBJ1-4, the V gene TRBV6-5; D is unresolved. Germline V CDR1 and CDR2: MNHEY, SVGAGI. The CDR3 spans 12 residues. V was trimmed by 2 bases and J by 8 bases, leaving 6 bases between them. CDR3 loop: CASSYSGEKLFF. Written as DNA, the CDR3 is TGTGCCAGCAGTTACAGCGGGGAAAAACTGTTTTTT.

Ten or more counts support this clonotype. The junction shows a germline mismatch at one end, possibly a read error. The chain links TRBV12-3 or TRBV12-4 to TRBJ2-1; the D gene could be TRBD1 or TRBD2 (6 bases each). CDR3 size: 12 residues. The DNA for the CDR3 is TGTGTCAGCAGTACGAGGGGGGACTTCGGGTTCTTC. As protein: CVSSTRGDFGFF.

This clonotype was seen many times. The chain carries TRBV28 and TRBJ2-7, with 7 positions matching TRBD2. Germline CDR1 MDHEN, CDR2 SYDVKM. V trimming: 6 bases; J trimming: 3 bases; junction bases outside the gene matches: 8. This CDR3 is built from 14 residues. The CDR3 DNA follows: TGTGCCAGCAGAACAAGCGGGACTTTCTACGAGCAGTACTTC. As protein: CASRTSGTFYEQYF.

Ten or more counts support this clonotype. V gene TRBV2 combines with J gene TRBJ2-1; 13 bases line up with TRBD2. The junction had 12 bases not matched to a gene; V was cut back by 5 bases and J by 5 bases. This CDR3 is 18 amino acids long. Germline CDR1 is SNHLY and CDR2 is FYNNEI. The CDR3 protein is CASSTTGLAGVNNNEQFF. CDR3 nucleotide sequence: TGTGCCAGCAGTACTACCGGACTAGCGGGGGTCAATAACAATGAGCAGTTCTTC.

This clonotype was picked up a small number of times. This sequence joins TRBV20-1 and TRBJ1-1, with 8 nucleotides matching TRBD1. Germline V lookup: CDR1 DFQATT, CDR2 SNEGSKA (reference sequence). The CDR3 has 13 residues. V shed 3 bases, J shed 11 bases, and the junction held 11 bases outside the gene matches. CDR3 sequence reads: CSASDRGMVDAFF. For the CDR3, the DNA is TGCAGTGCTAGCGACAGGGGAATGGTGGATGCTTTCTTT.